The 7 T cell receptor beta chains listed next were all sequenced from one sample in a study of T cell repertoires in cytomegalovirus infection. TCRdb reprocessed the reads via MiXCR and lists one record per CDR3 protein. This table holds about 400,000 distinct CDR3 sequences, roughly 18% found once. Sample: PBMCs. These TCRs come from a human donor in good health (CMV status not recorded). Some clones in this sample may be carry-over from other donors' samples.

V usage is TRBV7-2 and J usage is TRBJ1-3; D is unclear. With 1 base removed from V and 1 base from J, the gap between germline ends came to 8 bases. The CDR3 totals 15 residues. Germline values: CDR1 SGHTA, CDR2 FQGNSA. CDR3: CASSLDSGSGNTIYF. For the CDR3, the DNA is TGTGCCAGCAGCTTAGACAGCGGATCTGGAAACACCATATATTTT.

This clonotype appeared a single time. The rearrangement joins TRBV7-9 to TRBJ1-4, with D perhaps TRBD1 (5 bases). The ends were cut back, 3 bases at V and 4 bases at J, with 12 bases in the middle. The CDR3 loop spans 15 amino acids. Per germline, CDR1 SEHNR and CDR2 FQNEAQ (reference sequence). CDR3 coding DNA: TGTGCCAGCAGCTTCCAACCGGGGCTTAATGAAAAACTGTTTTTT. Translation gives CASSFQPGLNEKLFF.

The genes are TRBV5-1 and TRBJ2-1; unclear D gene. The CDR3 has 14 residues. Trimming shortened V by 1 base and J by 6 bases, and 11 bases separated the two germline ends. CDR1 and CDR2 (germline): SGHRS, YFSETQ. CDR3 region: CASSLWAPGNEQFF. As DNA, the CDR3 is TGCGCCAGCAGCTTGTGGGCCCCGGGCAATGAGCAGTTCTTC.

This clonotype was counted at least ten times. This chain joins TRBV7-2 and TRBJ2-1, with 11 bases lining up with TRBD2. V dropped 5 bases and J dropped 9; count of bases not matched to a gene: 3. The CDR3 extends over 13 amino acids. Germline CDR1 is SGHTA and CDR2 is FQGNSA. The CDR3 nucleotides are TGTGCCAGCAGCCCGGGACTAGCGGTTGAGCAGTTCTTC. It specifies CASSPGLAVEQFF.

This clonotype was seen many times. The chain employs TRBV7-2 and TRBJ2-7; D is undetermined. Germline CDR1 and CDR2: SGHTA and FQGNSA. The CDR3 length is 13 residues. Trimming removed 0 bases from V and 1 base from J, with 4 bases in between. The CDR3: CASSLAHSYEQYF. CDR3 DNA sequence: TGTGCCAGCAGCTTAGCCCATTCCTACGAGCAGTACTTC.

This clonotype was picked up a small number of times. The J gene is TRBJ2-1, the V gene TRBV27; D unclear. V lost 6 bases and J 7 bases, leaving 13 bases between the germline ends. CDR1 and CDR2 from the germline V gene are MNHEY and SMNVEV (reference sequence). This CDR3 spans 13 amino acids. The CDR3 nucleotides are TGTGCCAGCAGGGCAGGAGCCTCTAATGAGCAGTTCTTC. Its protein is CASRAGASNEQFF.

The V call is TRBV29-1, the J call TRBJ1-1, with D uncertain. Between the trimmed V and J ends, which lost 5 bases and 5 bases, there was a span of 15 bases. Germline assignment: CDR1 SQVTM and CDR2 ANQGSEA. This CDR3 comprises 13 residues. This CDR3 reads CSVYYYGKTEAFF. The CDR3 coding sequence is TGCAGCGTTTACTACTACGGGAAAACTGAAGCTTTCTTT.